The clone carrying this TCR beta chain was detected ten times or more. Its antigen is currently unknown. As an off-target read in a library built for alpha chains, this beta chain has a frequency of little significance. This specimen belongs to a study of spatial heterogeneity in lung cancer. Study-wide context: Consistently, beta-chain sequences turned up in larger numbers than alpha-chain sequences did. The study, taken as a whole, reports: Tracking of tumor mutation counts was seen in expanded intratumoral alpha and beta TCR counts.

The time point was: sample taken at primary tumor resection. Tumor, nontumor lung or frozen PBMC supplied whole RNA, sequenced without sorting. Trimming took off 6 bases at V and 1 base at J, with 12 bases between the two ends. CDR1 and CDR2 from the germline V gene are MNHNS and SASEGT. The CDR3 is 14 amino acids. TCRdb recomputed calls from the 5' RACE reads with MiXCR, one row per CDR3 protein. The table shows fewer than 11,000 distinct CDR3 sequences, with roughly an eighth occurring only once. The TCR originated in a male donor with early-stage non-small cell lung cancer. V and J are TRBV6-1 and TRBJ1-1; unclear D gene. The specimen comprised lung tumor tissue, sampled at surgery. The CDR3 reads CASRFAGENTEAFF. The DNA of the CDR3 is TGTGCCAGCAGATTCGCCGGAGAGAACACTGAAGCTTTCTTT.